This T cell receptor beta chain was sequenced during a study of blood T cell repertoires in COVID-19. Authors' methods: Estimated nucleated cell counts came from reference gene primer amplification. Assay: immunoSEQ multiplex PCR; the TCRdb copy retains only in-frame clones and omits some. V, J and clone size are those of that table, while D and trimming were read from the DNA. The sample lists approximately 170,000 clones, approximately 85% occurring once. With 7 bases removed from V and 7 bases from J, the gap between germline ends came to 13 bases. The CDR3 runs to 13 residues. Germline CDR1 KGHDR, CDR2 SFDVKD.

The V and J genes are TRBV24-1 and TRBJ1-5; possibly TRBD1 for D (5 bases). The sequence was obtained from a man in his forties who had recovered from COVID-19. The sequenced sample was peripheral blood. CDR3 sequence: CATSLAGRQPQHF. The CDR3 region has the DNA TGTGCCACCAGCCTTGCGGGACGGCAGCCCCAGCATTTT.